This T cell receptor (beta chain) emerged from a study of blood T cell repertoires in COVID-19. Generated by immunoSEQ multiplex PCR, the TCRdb table keeps only in-frame clones and is missing some. The sample includes fewer than 150,000 clones, about four fifths of them seen just once. The CDR3 contains 18 residues. The V and J ends lost 4 bases and 6 bases, in that order; junction bases with no gene match: 16. Looked up from germline, CDR1 is KGHSH and CDR2 is LQKENI. Sequenced input: peripheral blood. The clonotype originates from a human donor in a cohort sampled during active COVID-19. This chain joins TRBV18 and TRBJ2-7; 12 bases are shared with TRBD1. The CDR3 sequence: CASSQRGQGASAISEQYF. DNA for the CDR3: TGTGCCAGCTCACAGCGGGGACAGGGGGCTTCTGCTATATCCGAGCAGTACTTC.